The 24 T cell receptor beta chains below all came from one sample that was sequenced in a study of control samples from healthy donors and cancer patients. Produced via immunoSEQ multiplex PCR; TCRdb's table is partial and in-frame only. Of 130,000 or so clones listed, 91% are singletons. Sequenced input: blood. Receptors were obtained from a young man in good health.

This chain connects TRBV7-9 to TRBJ1-6, with D unresolved. Germline V lookup: CDR1 SEHNR, CDR2 FQNEAQ (reference sequence). Trimming took 5 bases from V and 12 from J, leaving 11 bases between them. The CDR3 is 12 amino acids. The CDR3 DNA reads as TGTGCCAGCAGCCACAGAAACCTACCCCTCCACTTT. Translated, it gives CASSHRNLPLHF.

J is TRBJ1-1 and V is TRBV19, with D possibly matching TRBD1 (5 bases). V lost 6 bases, J lost 0 bases, and 14 bases lay in between. Germline V lookup: CDR1 LNHDA, CDR2 SQIVND (reference sequence). The CDR3 contains 15 residues. The chain's CDR3 is CASSVTGRVNTEAFF. The CDR3 DNA sequence: TGTGCCAGTAGCGTTACTGGCAGGGTGAACACTGAAGCTTTCTTT.

V usage is TRBV30 and J usage is TRBJ1-6; a possible D gene is TRBD1 (5 bases). V was pared by 7 bases and J by 0 bases, with 19 bases between. The V gene's germline CDR1 is GTSNPN and CDR2 SVGIG (reference sequence). CDR3 size: 17 residues. CDR3: CASSWGGRSSYNSPLHF. Written as DNA, the CDR3 is TGTGCCTCATCTTGGGGGGGAAGGAGCTCCTATAATTCACCCCTCCACTTT.

The CDR3 region has the DNA TGTGCCAGCAGCTTCCGAACCTTTGGGGACAGGGCGCGCCAAAACATTCAGTACTTC. Translated, it gives CASSFRTFGDRARQNIQYF. The V call is TRBV7-9, the J call TRBJ2-4; 9 bases align to TRBD1. J gave up 5 bases and V 3 bases, and 17 bases lay outside the gene matches. Germline V gene sequence: CDR1 SEHNR, CDR2 FQNEAQ (reference sequence). This CDR3 spans 19 amino acids. Together with reference TRBV7-9 and TRBJ2-4, the CDR3 gives the full variable domain: DTGVSQNPRHKITKRGQNVTFRCDPISEHNRLYWYRQTLGQGPEFLTYFQNEAQLEKSRLLSDRFSAERPKGSFSTLEIQRTEQGDSAMYLCASSFRTFGDRARQNIQYFGAGTRLSVL.

J is TRBJ1-1 and V is TRBV6-6; D perhaps matches TRBD1 (5 bases). The germline gives CDR1 MNHNY, CDR2 SVGAGI (reference sequence). V was shortened by 6 bases and J by 1 base, with 9 bases between the two germline ends. CDR3 length: 13 residues. This CDR3 reads CASRQGQNTEAFF. In DNA form, the CDR3 reads TGTGCCAGCAGACAAGGACAGAACACTGAAGCTTTCTTT.

This sequence joins TRBV14 and TRBJ1-3; D remains ambiguous. Per the germline V gene, CDR1 is SGHDN and CDR2 is FVKESK. V was shortened by 4 bases and J by 5 bases, with 12 bases between the two germline ends. The CDR3 sequence is 14 residues long. The DNA of the CDR3 is TGTGCCAGCAGCCTTATCCGAGGGAGAAACACCATATATTTT. It translates to CASSLIRGRNTIYF.

The V and J genes are TRBV9 and TRBJ1-3; D is undetermined. V was cut by 3 bases and J by 3 bases, with 13 bases left in between. The germline gives CDR1 SGDLS, CDR2 YYNGEE. The CDR3 spans 15 residues. CDR3 coding DNA: TGTGCCAGCAGCGACCGGGGTAGAGGTGGAAACACCATATATTTT. It codes for CASSDRGRGGNTIYF.

The rearrangement uses TRBV6-5 and TRBJ1-2; TRBD1 matches at 8 bases. CDR1 is MNHEY, CDR2 SVGAGI, per germline. This CDR3 has 13 residues. The junction had 4 bases not matched to a gene; V was cut back by 0 bases and J by 10 bases. The CDR3 protein is CASSYSTGVDYTF. The CDR3 DNA reads TGTGCCAGCAGTTACTCGACAGGGGTTGACTACACCTTC.

This chain connects TRBV4-1 to TRBJ2-5; no reliable D call. The CDR3 sequence is 14 residues long. Germline V CDR1 and CDR2: MGHRA, YSYEKL. V was trimmed by 3 bases and J by 5 bases, leaving 13 bases between them. The CDR3 sequence: CASSQEGEGETQYF. The CDR3 DNA reads TGCGCCAGCAGCCAGGAAGGAGAAGGGGAGACCCAGTACTTC.

The chain carries TRBV5-1 and TRBJ2-2; D is possibly TRBD2 (5 bases). V dropped 0 bases and J dropped 5 bases, with 14 bases sitting between them. The CDR3 spans 16 residues. Germline lookup yields CDR1 SGHRS and CDR2 YFSETQ. The CDR3 DNA is TGCGCCAGCAGCTTGGTTCAGAGGGCAAGTACCGGGGAGCTGTTTTTT. This translates into CASSLVQRASTGELFF.

V and J are TRBV6-5 and TRBJ2-2; TRBD1 matches 9 bases. Germline V lookup: CDR1 MNHEY, CDR2 SVGAGI. Trimming took 5 bases from V and 3 from J; bases not matched to a gene: 4. This CDR3 comprises 15 residues. This CDR3 is CASSRGQGYTGELFF. In nucleotides, the CDR3 is TGTGCCAGCAGTAGAGGACAGGGGTACACCGGGGAGCTGTTTTTT.

This clone came up once. The gene calls are TRBV7-2 and TRBJ1-2; TRBD1 aligns across 9 bases. The CDR3 is made up of 15 amino acids. CDR1 is SGHTA and CDR2 is FQGNSA in the germline V gene. V shed 1 base, J shed 6 bases, and the junction held 6 bases outside the gene matches. For the CDR3, the DNA is TGTGCCAGCAGCTTAGAGGCACAGGGGGCGGATGGCTACACCTTC. It encodes CASSLEAQGADGYTF.

V gene TRBV6-5 combines with J gene TRBJ1-3; the D is unclear. Germline-derived CDR1 and CDR2 are MNHEY and SVGAGI. V was cut by 5 bases and J by 3 bases, with 14 bases left in between. CDR3 length: 15 amino acids. This CDR3 is CASSPSNGVGNTIYF. For the CDR3, the DNA is TGTGCCAGCAGTCCCTCGAACGGAGTTGGAAACACCATATATTTT.

This sequence joins TRBV19 and TRBJ1-2; the D is unclear. The germline V and J ends were trimmed by 5 bases and 2 bases, with 15 bases remaining between them. CDR1 LNHDA and CDR2 SQIVND come from the germline V gene (reference sequence). This CDR3 has 15 residues. Here the CDR3 reads CASSSGWEINYGYTF. The CDR3 DNA is TGTGCCAGTAGTTCAGGATGGGAAATCAACTATGGCTACACCTTC.

This clone showed up just a few times. The chain recombines TRBV7-9 with TRBJ1-2; D is uncertain. Germline CDR1 and CDR2: SEHNR and FQNEAQ (reference sequence). Trimming stripped 7 bases from V and 1 base from J, with 13 bases between. The CDR3 runs 14 residues. CDR3 sequence: CASTPPGSNYGYTF. In DNA, the CDR3 is TGTGCCAGCACTCCCCCGGGCAGTAACTATGGCTACACCTTC.

This chain uses TRBV10-3 with TRBJ1-3; a possible D gene is TRBD1 (5 bases). The CDR3 has 14 amino acids. In germline, CDR1 is ENHRY, CDR2 SYGVKD. V was clipped by 8 bases and J by 4 bases, with 15 bases between them. CDR3 sequence reads: CAIAKGREGNTIYF. The CDR3 DNA is TGTGCCATCGCGAAGGGGAGGGAAGGAAACACCATATATTTT.

In DNA, the CDR3 is TGCGCCAGCAGCTTGGTCGGCGGGGGGAACAATGAGCAGTTCTTC. Its protein product is CASSLVGGGNNEQFF. The chain employs TRBV5-1 and TRBJ2-1, with 8 bases that match TRBD2. V shed 0 bases and J 5 bases; nucleotides not matched to a gene: 4. The CDR3 runs to 15 residues. In germline, CDR1 is SGHRS, CDR2 YFSETQ.

The CDR3 is CSDGQGRHYEQYF. CDR3 DNA: TGCAGCGACGGACAGGGGAGGCACTACGAGCAGTACTTC. V usage is TRBV29-1 and J usage is TRBJ2-7, with 9 bases that match TRBD1. Germline CDR1 SQVTM, CDR2 ANQGSEA. This CDR3 spans 13 amino acids. The V and J ends lost 7 bases and 3 bases, in that order; junction bases with no gene match: 7.

V and J are TRBV5-6 and TRBJ1-5, with 7 bases lining up with TRBD1. Trimming removed 2 bases from V and 2 bases from J; junction bases left unmatched: 10. CDR3 length: 17 residues. Germline lookup yields CDR1 SGHDT and CDR2 YYEEEE. CDR3 nucleotide sequence: TGTGCCAGCAGCTTTTACCAGGGGGTGATCGGCAATCAGCCCCAGCATTTT. Its translation: CASSFYQGVIGNQPQHF.

In the case of this clone: Other DNA sequences of this sample code for an identical CDR3. The chain combines TRBV19 with TRBJ2-7, with a tentative D call TRBD1 (5 bases). The germline V gene has CDR1 LNHDA and CDR2 SQIVND (reference sequence). Trimming pared 1 base from V and 1 base from J, leaving 8 bases between. The CDR3 spans 14 residues. The CDR3 spells CASSIGQGSYEQYF. Written as DNA, the CDR3 is TGTGCCAGTAGTATAGGCCAGGGATCCTACGAGCAGTACTTC.

The rearrangement links TRBV11-2 to TRBJ1-2; possibly TRBD1 for D (5 bases). The length of the CDR3 is 16 residues. V lost 5 bases and J lost 5, with 21 bases in between. CDR1 SGHAT and CDR2 FQNNGV come from the germline V gene. The chain's CDR3 is CASSANGDRSLYGYTF. DNA of the CDR3: TGTGCCAGCAGCGCGAACGGGGACCGAAGTCTATATGGCTACACCTTC.

J is TRBJ2-1 and V is TRBV2; 8 bases fit TRBD2. The CDR3 runs to 15 residues. Germline V lookup: CDR1 SNHLY, CDR2 FYNNEI. Germline trimming cut 6 bases from V and 7 bases from J; bases unmatched to any gene: 11. The DNA for the CDR3 is TGTGCCAGCAGCAGTTCCGCGGGGGGCTTGAATGAGCAGTTCTTC. Translating gives CASSSSAGGLNEQFF.

This chain uses TRBV7-8 with TRBJ2-1; TRBD1 matches 8 bases. Germline V gene data show CDR1 as SGHVS and CDR2 as FQNEAQ. The junction had 7 bases not matched to a gene; V was cut back by 5 bases and J by 7 bases. CDR3 length: 14 residues. CDR3 in amino acids: CASSPLQGANEQFF. CDR3 bases: TGTGCCAGCAGCCCTCTTCAGGGGGCGAATGAGCAGTTCTTC.

The rearrangement joins TRBV6-2 or TRBV6-3 to TRBJ2-7; D could derive from TRBD1 or TRBD2 (6 bases each). This CDR3 spans 16 amino acids. Trimming took 2 bases from V and 3 from J, leaving 17 bases between them. In germline, CDR1 is MNHEY, CDR2 SVGEGT. CDR3 in amino acids: CASSYGGPRNGYEQYF. As DNA, the CDR3 is TGTGCCAGCAGTTACGGGGGGCCCAGAAACGGCTACGAGCAGTACTTC.